This T cell receptor (beta chain) was sequenced for a study of blood T cell repertoires in COVID-19. Turning to the study itself: Material from acute and convalescent COVID-19 was sourced from the United States, Italy and Spain.

TCRdb keeps only in-frame clones here, not all; method: immunoSEQ multiplex PCR. The sample yields nearly 95,000 clones, roughly 70% seen once. Seattle enrolled patients during active infection and tracked them longitudinally. Germline V CDR1 and CDR2: SGHRS, YFSETQ. The CDR3 extends over 16 amino acids. V lost 3 bases and J 0 bases, leaving 16 bases between the germline ends. The sequenced sample consisted of peripheral blood. The rearrangement links TRBV5-1 to TRBJ2-7; TRBD1 is a possible D gene (5 bases). The clonotype was recovered from a man between 65 and 85 years old with COVID-19, enrolled during active disease. CDR3 nucleotides: TGCGCCAGCAGCTCGCCTCTGGGGCTTTCCTCCTACGAGCAGTACTTC. Its protein product is CASSSPLGLSSYEQYF.